Below, 29 T cell receptor beta chains from the same sample are listed, as sequenced in a study of T cells in Graves' hyperthyroidism and ophthalmopathy (dated by TCRdb to about 2019). Library preparation employed multiplex PCR. Sequencing was performed on an Illumina HiSeq 2000. The TCR beta CDR3 regions were amplified from the RNA transcripts. For the first round of RT-PCR on the TCR CDR3, the HTBI primer set was used together with the Qiagen OneStep RT-PCR kit. TCRdb itself trimmed the public reads at Q25 with fastp, ran MiXCR and retained productive beta chains. Each CDR3 protein appears once, grouped with its most common genes and DNA. The sample records some 350,000 distinct CDR3 sequences, around 15% of which are singletons. The leading ten clones occupy 15% to 20% of the sample. The specimen was blood. These receptors were obtained from a woman aged 60-70 years with Graves' ophthalmopathy.

This clonotype came up many times. The J gene is TRBJ1-5, the V gene TRBV20-1; TRBD1 aligns across 8 bases. This CDR3 has 13 amino acids. From germline, CDR1 is DFQATT and CDR2 SNEGSKA (reference sequence). J lost 6 bases, V lost 3 bases, and 4 bases had no gene match. CDR3 in amino acids: CSASRGHSQPQHF. The CDR3, as DNA: TGCAGTGCTAGCAGGGGGCATAGTCAGCCCCAGCATTTT.

This clonotype occurred many times. This chain's CDR3 is CASSLSFGAEAFF. The CDR3 region has the DNA TGTGCCAGCAGTTTATCGTTTGGTGCTGAAGCTTTCTTT. This chain joins TRBV27 and TRBJ1-1; D is unclear. The germline V gene encodes CDR1 MNHEY and CDR2 SMNVEV (reference sequence). This CDR3 has 13 residues. Deletions cut 0 bases from V and 6 bases from J, with 8 bases between.

The chain uses TRBV19 and TRBJ2-2; the match to TRBD1 covers 9 bases. The CDR3 extends over 15 amino acids. V shed 4 bases, J shed 6 bases, and the junction held 6 bases outside the gene matches. Germline V CDR1 and CDR2: LNHDA, SQIVND (reference sequence). DNA for the CDR3: TGTGCCAGTAGTAACCGGGACAGGGTCTCCGGGGAGCTGTTTTTT. It encodes CASSNRDRVSGELFF.

This clonotype was found many times. The chain links TRBV20-1 to TRBJ2-5; perhaps TRBD1 as D (6 bases). Germline V CDR1 and CDR2: DFQATT, SNEGSKA (reference sequence). The CDR3 consists of 13 residues. Between the trimmed V and J ends, which lost 4 bases and 2 bases, there was a span of 11 bases. The CDR3 DNA is TGCAGTGCTATCGGACAGACACAAGAGACCCAGTACTTC. Translated: CSAIGQTQETQYF.

This clonotype was detected many times. The V and J genes are TRBV20-1 and TRBJ2-5; maybe TRBD2 (6 bases). CDR1 DFQATT and CDR2 SNEGSKA come from the germline V gene (reference sequence). Trimming pared 0 bases from V and 5 bases from J, leaving 10 bases between. The CDR3 is 13 residues long. DNA for the CDR3: TGCAGTGCTAGAGATGAGGGGAGGGAGACCCAGTACTTC. Amino acids: CSARDEGRETQYF.

This clonotype was found many times. The chain couples TRBV20-1 to TRBJ2-1; a weak D match, TRBD1 (6 bases). V lost 3 bases and J lost 0, with 12 bases in between. This CDR3 has 15 residues. The germline CDR1 and CDR2 sequences are DFQATT and SNEGSKA (reference sequence). The CDR3: CSARRGTSSYNEQFF. CDR3 nucleotides: TGCAGTGCTAGGAGGGGGACCAGCTCCTACAATGAGCAGTTCTTC.

This clonotype has a count of ten or more. CDR3 loop: CASSLAVTEGPYEQYF. The CDR3 DNA is TGTGCCAGCAGCTTAGCCGTTACGGAAGGGCCCTACGAGCAGTACTTC. The rearrangement uses TRBV7-2 and TRBJ2-7; no firm D call. CDR3 size: 16 residues. V was shortened by 0 bases and J by 2 bases, with 14 bases between the two germline ends. Germline-derived CDR1 and CDR2 are SGHTA and FQGNSA.

This clonotype was seen repeatedly, ten times or more. The chain joins TRBV2 to TRBJ1-1; D not certain. The germline CDR1 and CDR2 sequences are SNHLY and FYNNEI. The CDR3 totals 13 residues. The V end lost 6 bases, the J end lost 1 base, and 9 bases lay between the germline ends. CDR3 sequence reads: CASSLDSNTEAFF. DNA of the CDR3: TGTGCCAGCAGCTTAGACTCGAACACTGAAGCTTTCTTT.

This clonotype was recorded many times. V and J are TRBV5-1 and TRBJ2-2, with D perhaps TRBD1 (6 bases). Germline values: CDR1 SGHRS, CDR2 YFSETQ. The CDR3 length is 15 residues. V lost 1 base, J lost 6 bases, and 13 bases lay in between. The CDR3 region has the DNA TGCGCCAGCAGCTTGATGTCAGGGGCCGCCGGGGAGCTGTTTTTT. Protein product: CASSLMSGAAGELFF. The full variable domain, in which reference TRBV5-1 and TRBJ2-2 provide the parts outside the CDR3, is KAGVTQTPRYLIKTRGQQVTLSCSPISGHRSVSWYQQTPGQGLQFLFEYFSETQRNKGNFPGRFSGRQFSNSRSEMNVSTLELGDSALYLCASSLMSGAAGELFFGEGSRLTVL.

This clonotype has ten or more counts. The rearrangement links TRBV5-6 to TRBJ2-5; 10 bases map to TRBD2. Unmatched junction bases numbered 7, after V lost 0 bases and J lost 5 bases. The CDR3 contains 16 residues. Germline CDR1 reads SGHDT; CDR2 reads YYEEEE. The CDR3 is CASSLVASGSFETQYF. CDR3 nucleotide sequence: TGTGCCAGCAGCTTGGTGGCTAGCGGGAGTTTTGAGACCCAGTACTTC. Variable domain in full (rest from reference TRBV5-6 and TRBJ2-5): DAGVTQSPTHLIKTRGQQVTLRCSPKSGHDTVSWYQQALGQGPQFIFQYYEEEERQRGNFPDRFSGHQFPNYSSELNVNALLLGDSALYLCASSLVASGSFETQYFGPGTRLLVL.

This clonotype was seen at least ten times. The rearrangement joins TRBV27 to TRBJ2-1; the match to TRBD2 covers 12 bases. Germline-derived CDR1 and CDR2 are MNHEY and SMNVEV (reference sequence). Losses at the gene ends were 8 bases for V and 9 bases for J; bases not matched to a gene: 14. This CDR3 contains 16 residues. Written as DNA, the CDR3 is TGTGCCAGCGGCACGATAACTAGCGGGAGGAGGGGTGAGCAGTTCTTC. It translates to CASGTITSGRRGEQFF.

At least ten counts were recorded for this clonotype. The J gene is TRBJ1-1, the V gene TRBV28, with a possible D match to TRBD1 (6 bases). This CDR3 comprises 13 residues. V was trimmed by 5 bases and J by 10 bases, leaving 17 bases between them. The V gene's germline CDR1 is MDHEN and CDR2 SYDVKM. DNA of the CDR3: TGTGCCAGCAGTACCGGACAGCTCCGGGCAGCTTTCTTT. Protein: CASSTGQLRAAFF.

This clonotype was counted ten times or more. This rearrangement joins TRBV4-1 to TRBJ2-5; a possible D gene is TRBD1 (6 bases). In germline, CDR1 is MGHRA, CDR2 YSYEKL. The CDR3 length is 14 residues. V lost 0 bases to trimming and J lost 6 bases, with 11 bases between them. The CDR3 DNA follows: TGCGCCAGCAGCCAAGATGTGGACAGAAAGACCCAGTACTTC. This translates into CASSQDVDRKTQYF.

This clonotype was detected ten times or more. CDR3 residues: CASSRDAYYEQYF. DNA for the CDR3: TGTGCCAGCAGCCGGGACGCCTACTACGAGCAGTACTTC. This sequence joins TRBV3-1 and TRBJ2-7, with D perhaps being TRBD1 or TRBD2 (5 bases each). This CDR3 is 13 amino acids long. V lost 4 bases and J lost 3, with 10 bases in between. Germline V CDR1 and CDR2: LGHDT, YNNKEL (reference sequence).

This clonotype came up many times. V and J are TRBV3-1 and TRBJ2-3; 9 bases are a match to TRBD1. Germline lookup yields CDR1 LGHDT and CDR2 YNNKEL (reference sequence). The CDR3 covers 16 residues. Trimming cost V 2 bases and J 4 bases; bases outside gene matches: 7. The CDR3 reads CASSQLGQGQADTQYF. DNA of the CDR3: TGTGCCAGCAGCCAATTGGGACAGGGTCAGGCAGATACGCAGTATTTT.

In regard to this clonotype: This sequence may be a read error, since a much larger clone differs from it by one base. V usage is TRBV6-2 or TRBV6-3 and J usage is TRBJ1-1; 7 bases line up with TRBD1. This CDR3 comprises 14 residues. CDR1 and CDR2 from the germline V gene are MNHEY and SVGEGT. CDR3 residues: CASSYDRDNTEALF. CDR3 sequence (DNA): TGTGCCAGCAGTTACGACAGGGACAACACTGAAGCTTTGTTT.

This clonotype was seen more than once but under ten times. The chain uses TRBV29-1 and TRBJ1-4; no clear D. Trimming pared 6 bases from V and 8 bases from J, leaving 19 bases between. The CDR3 runs to 14 residues. Germline CDR1 and CDR2: SQVTM and ANQGSEA. Written as DNA, the CDR3 is TGCAGCGTCACGGGCGGGGAACTGGGGGAAAAACTGTTTTTT. Protein sequence: CSVTGGELGEKLFF. Full variable domain (missing parts from reference TRBV29-1 and TRBJ1-4): SAVISQKPSRDICQRGTSLTIQCQVDSQVTMMFWYRQQPGQSLTLIATANQGSEATYESGFVIDKFPISRPNLTFSTLTVSNMSPEDSSIYLCSVTGGELGEKLFFGSGTQLSVL.

This clonotype appeared a few times. The chain links TRBV6-5 to TRBJ2-5; D is uncertain. V lost 2 bases and J 4 bases, leaving 8 bases between the germline ends. The CDR3 length is 13 residues. The germline V gene encodes CDR1 MNHEY and CDR2 SVGAGI. The CDR3 nucleotides read TGTGCCAGCAGTTACGGGTTCCCAGAGACCCAGTACTTC. Translating gives CASSYGFPETQYF.

This clonotype was found many times. The gene calls are TRBV7-2 and TRBJ2-1; TRBD2 matches at 11 bases. V gave up 5 bases and J gave up 0 bases; unmatched junction bases: 9. The CDR3 is made up of 18 amino acids. Germline V lookup: CDR1 SGHTA, CDR2 FQGNSA. The CDR3 protein is CASSLVGLAGSSYNEQFF. CDR3 bases: TGTGCCAGCAGCCTAGTTGGACTAGCGGGTTCCTCCTACAATGAGCAGTTCTTC.

The sample holds many counts of this clonotype. This chain uses TRBV3-1 with TRBJ2-7; 7 bases align to TRBD1. Germline CDR1 is LGHDT and CDR2 is YNNKEL (reference sequence). Trimming took 3 bases from V and 8 from J; bases not matched to a gene: 7. The CDR3 sequence is 13 residues long. Here the CDR3 reads CASSQPQGIKQYF. The CDR3 DNA follows: TGTGCCAGCAGCCAGCCACAGGGGATCAAGCAGTACTTC.

This clonotype has at least ten counts. The chain is built from TRBV6-1 and TRBJ1-1, with D possibly being TRBD1 (5 bases). The CDR3 length is 14 residues. Germline lookup yields CDR1 MNHNS and CDR2 SASEGT. V shed 10 bases and J shed 1 base, with 16 bases lying between them. As DNA, the CDR3 is TGTGCCACGATCAGGGACCGCGGGAACACTGAAGCTTTCTTT. Translated: CATIRDRGNTEAFF.

This clonotype was found many times. The chain has TRBV18 and TRBJ2-1, with D uncertain. Germline CDR1 and CDR2: KGHSH and LQKENI. There are 12 residues in the CDR3. Trimming removed 3 bases from V and 9 bases from J, with 9 bases in between. Here the CDR3 reads CASSPQLGEQFF. CDR3 coding DNA: TGTGCCAGCTCACCCCAGCTGGGTGAGCAGTTCTTC.

A remark on this clonotype: This may come from a read error, since a much larger clone is one base off. The V and J genes are TRBV30 and TRBJ1-2; tentatively, D is TRBD1 (6 bases). CDR3 length: 11 residues. CDR1 and CDR2 (germline): GTSNPN, SVGIG (reference sequence). CDR3 DNA sequence: TGTACCGGGGGCCAAAGGGGTCGCTACACCTTC. Its translation is CTGGQRGRYTF.

The gene calls are TRBV12-3 or TRBV12-4 and TRBJ2-5, with TRBD2 matching 8 bases. The length of the CDR3 is 16 residues. Unmatched junction bases numbered 10, after V lost 2 bases and J lost 5 bases. CDR3: CASSLSGREGHETQYF. CDR3 DNA sequence: TGTGCCAGCAGTTTATCCGGCCGGGAGGGCCACGAGACCCAGTACTTC.

The genes are TRBV28 and TRBJ1-4, with D possibly matching TRBD1 (6 bases). This CDR3 has 14 residues. V lost 6 bases and J 8 bases, leaving 16 bases between the germline ends. CDR1 and CDR2 (germline): MDHEN, SYDVKM. The CDR3 nucleotides read TGTGCCAGCAGGCCCTCGGGGGGCCGGGAAAAACTGTTTTTT. Protein sequence: CASRPSGGREKLFF.

This clonotype has at least ten counts. The rearrangement links TRBV12-5 to TRBJ2-1, with D perhaps being TRBD1 or TRBD2 (5 bases each). The V end was cut by 6 bases, the J end by 0 bases, with 18 bases between. This CDR3 has 17 amino acids. Germline V gene data show CDR1 as LGHNT and CDR2 as FRNRAP. CDR3 residues: CASGPRAGTFSYNEQFF. The CDR3 DNA reads TGTGCTAGTGGACCTCGGGCAGGGACCTTCTCCTACAATGAGCAGTTCTTC.

The V gene is TRBV30, the J gene TRBJ2-1; D uncertain. Germline CDR1 GTSNPN, CDR2 SVGIG (reference sequence). Trimming shortened V by 1 base and J by 7 bases, and 5 bases separated the two germline ends. CDR3 length equals 11 residues. CDR3 sequence reads: CAWSARNEQFF. The CDR3 DNA sequence: TGTGCCTGGAGTGCTCGAAATGAGCAGTTCTTC.

The chain uses TRBV2 and TRBJ1-6, with a weak D call TRBD1 (5 bases). Germline V gene lookup returns CDR1 SNHLY and CDR2 FYNNEI. The CDR3 consists of 14 residues. The V and J ends lost 8 bases and 7 bases respectively, with 15 bases between them. CDR3 region: CASGERGRNSPLHF. The CDR3 bases are TGTGCCAGCGGAGAAAGGGGTAGGAATTCACCCCTCCACTTT.

This chain joins TRBV15 and TRBJ1-5, with a tentative D call TRBD1 (6 bases). The CDR3 consists of 15 residues. The germline V gene has CDR1 LNHNV and CDR2 YYDKDF (reference sequence). Trimming took off 6 bases at V and 1 base at J, with 13 bases between the two ends. CDR3 sequence (DNA): TGTGCCACCAGTGTCGGGACACCGAGCAATCAGCCCCAGCATTTT. Encoded protein: CATSVGTPSNQPQHF.